This T cell receptor (beta chain) was recorded in a study of T cell responses to AZD1222 COVID-19 vaccine. General study findings and limits: Reportedly, close to half of spike-specific TCRs are directed against unmutated variant regions. It should be noted that donors were predominantly white British and more often female, and clonal diversity was possibly underestimated. Dominant CD4 TCR responses targeted spike regions 160-218 and 743-854.

Details on this clone: As yet, its antigen is unknown.

Clones were read by immunoSEQ multiplex PCR, and TCRdb kept only the in-frame ones, dropping some. Counted here are over 90,000 clones, approximately 88% occurring once; the ten biggest clones make up 20% to 25%. The CDR3 covers 16 residues. V shed 5 bases and J 7 bases; nucleotides not matched to a gene: 11. CDR1 is MDHEN, CDR2 SYDVKM, per germline. Sequenced here: peripheral blood, sampled on day 0 of AZD1222 vaccination. This receptor was identified in an adult in good health. V gene TRBV28 combines with J gene TRBJ1-4, with 9 bases aligning to TRBD1. This CDR3 reads CASSGTGGASVEKLFF. CDR3 in DNA: TGTGCCAGCAGTGGCACAGGGGGCGCATCTGTTGAAAAACTGTTTTTT. The full variable domain, its missing parts supplied by reference TRBV28 and TRBJ1-4, is DVKVTQSSRYLVKRTGEKVFLECVQDMDHENMFWYRQDPGLGLRLIYFSYDVKMKEKGDIPEGYSVSREKKERFSLILESASTNQTSMYLCASSGTGGASVEKLFFGSGTQLSVL.